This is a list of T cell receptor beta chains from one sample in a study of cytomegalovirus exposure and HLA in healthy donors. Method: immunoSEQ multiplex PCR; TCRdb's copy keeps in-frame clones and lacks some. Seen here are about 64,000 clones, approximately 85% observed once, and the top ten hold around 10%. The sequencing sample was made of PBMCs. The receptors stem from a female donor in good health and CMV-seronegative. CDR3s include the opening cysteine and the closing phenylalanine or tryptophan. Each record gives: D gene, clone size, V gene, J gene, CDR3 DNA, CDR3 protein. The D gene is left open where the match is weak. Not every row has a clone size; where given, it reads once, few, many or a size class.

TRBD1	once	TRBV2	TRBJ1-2	TGTGCCAGCCGCGCCGGACAGGAGACCTATGGCTACACCTTC	CASRAGQETYGYTF
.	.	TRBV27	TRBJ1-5	TGTGCCAGCAGTGCGTCAACCAGGGCACGCAATCAGCCCCAGCATTTT	CASSASTRARNQPQHF
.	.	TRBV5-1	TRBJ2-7	TGCGCCAGCAGCCCCGGACTGACCGGAAGAGCCGAGCAGTACTTC	CASSPGLTGRAEQYF
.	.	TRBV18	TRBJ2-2	TGTGCCAGCTCACCAGAGGCGGGAAAGGCCGGGGAGCTGTTTTTT	CASSPEAGKAGELFF
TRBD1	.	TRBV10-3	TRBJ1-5	TGTGCCATCAGCCCCGACAGGGAATCCCAGCATTTT	CAISPDRESQHF
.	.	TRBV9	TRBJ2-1	TGTGCCAGCAGCTTAACAGGACCCCCCTCTCCTACGAATGAGCAGTTCTTC	CASSLTGPPSPTNEQFF
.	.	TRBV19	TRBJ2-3	TGTGCCAGTAGTAAGAGGAGTTTCCCAGATACGCAGTATTTT	CASSKRSFPDTQYF
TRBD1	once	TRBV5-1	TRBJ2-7	TGCGCCAGCAGCTTAGAAATGGGACAGGGGACCTACGAGCAGTACTTC	CASSLEMGQGTYEQYF
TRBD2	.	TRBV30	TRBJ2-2	TGTGCCTGGAGGGGGAGGGCGGGAAACACCGGGGAGCTGTTTTTT	CAWRGRAGNTGELFF
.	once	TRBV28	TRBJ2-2	TGTGCCAGCAGGGCCGGGGTTCGGGAGCTGTTTTTT	CASRAGVRELFF
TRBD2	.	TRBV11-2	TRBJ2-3	TGTGCCAGCAGATATAGCGGGGGCCTCCAGGTGACAGATACGCAGTATTTT	CASRYSGGLQVTDTQYF
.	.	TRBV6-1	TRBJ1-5	TGTGCCAGCTCAGGTTCCTTCGCCAGCAATCAGCCCCAGCATTTT	CASSGSFASNQPQHF
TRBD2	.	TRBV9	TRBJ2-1	TGTGCCAGCAGCTACGCCGGGACTAGCGGGAGATATGAGCAGTTCTTC	CASSYAGTSGRYEQFF
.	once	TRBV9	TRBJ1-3	TGTGCCAGCAGCCCAGGAGGAGGTTCGGGAGGAAACACCATATATTTT	CASSPGGGSGGNTIYF
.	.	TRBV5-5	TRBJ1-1	TGTGCCAGCAGCTTGGGATTCTTGGGCCTGAACACTGAAGCTTTCTTT	CASSLGFLGLNTEAFF
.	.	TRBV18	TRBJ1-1	TGTGCCAGCTCCGGCCTCCCTGGCGGGGAGAACACTGAAGCTTTCTTT	CASSGLPGGENTEAFF
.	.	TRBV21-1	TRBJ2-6	TGTGCCAGCAGAATGACAGGAGACACTGGGGCCAACGTCCTGACTTTC	CASRMTGDTGANVLTF